The 27 T cell receptor beta chains below were found in one sample sequenced in a study of beta chain features in type 1 diabetes. Investigators reverse transcribed all isolated RNA, so they sequenced expressed TCRB transcripts. TCRdb's copy holds only in-frame clones and misses some; the assay was immunoSEQ multiplex PCR. The table has over 150,000 clones, around 8% seen once. The sample taken for sequencing was central memory CD4+ T cells from blood. All receptors come from a man in his late teens or twenties in good health.

Many counts were recorded for this clone. The chain combines TRBV30 with TRBJ2-2, with TRBD1 matching over 9 bases. This CDR3 contains 15 residues. Germline CDR1 reads GTSNPN; CDR2 reads SVGIG (reference sequence). V was pared by 5 bases and J by 10 bases, with 14 bases of the junction left unmatched. The CDR3 sequence is CAWAAKGQGSVELFF. In nucleotides, the CDR3 is TGTGCCTGGGCCGCTAAGGGACAGGGAAGTGTGGAGCTGTTTTTT.

This clone came up a few times. The chain joins TRBV28 to TRBJ1-2; 7 bases align to TRBD1. The CDR3 is 15 residues long. Germline CDR1 is MDHEN and CDR2 is SYDVKM. Trimming took 5 bases from V and 2 from J; bases not matched to a gene: 8. The CDR3: CASSGAQGGNYGYTF. CDR3 DNA sequence: TGTGCCAGCAGTGGGGCCCAGGGGGGAAACTATGGCTACACCTTC.

This chain links TRBV13 with TRBJ2-5; 10 nucleotides line up with TRBD2. CDR3 size: 16 residues. V was pared by 5 bases and J by 1 base, with 7 bases of the junction left unmatched. The germline gives CDR1 PRHDT, CDR2 FYEKMQ (reference sequence). The CDR3 region is CASSPDRTSGQETQYF. CDR3 DNA sequence: TGTGCCAGCAGCCCCGACCGGACTAGCGGCCAAGAGACCCAGTACTTC.

This clone was seen a handful of times. The chain links TRBV6-1 to TRBJ2-7; tentatively, D is TRBD1 (5 bases). This CDR3 has 12 amino acids. Per the germline V gene, CDR1 is MNHNS and CDR2 is SASEGT. Deletions cut 7 bases from V and 5 bases from J, with 12 bases between. In DNA, the CDR3 is TGTGCCAGCATTGGTCGACAGCACGAGCAGTACTTC. Translated: CASIGRQHEQYF.

V is TRBV18 and J is TRBJ2-7; 11 bases align to TRBD2. From germline, CDR1 is KGHSH and CDR2 LQKENI. This CDR3 region has 17 residues. V trimming: 3 bases; J trimming: 5 bases; junction bases outside the gene matches: 12. The CDR3 DNA reads as TGTGCCAGCTCACCCCAGTCCACTAGCGGGAGAGGCCACGAGCAGTACTTC. It specifies CASSPQSTSGRGHEQYF. The full variable domain, rest sourced from reference TRBV18 and TRBJ2-7, is NAGVMQNPRHLVRRRGQEARLRCSPMKGHSHVYWYRQLPEEGLKFMVYLQKENIIDESGMPKERFSAEFPKEGPSILRIQQVVRGDSAAYFCASSPQSTSGRGHEQYFGPGTRLTVT.

This chain connects TRBV29-1 to TRBJ2-1; 10 nucleotides line up with TRBD2. Germline values: CDR1 SQVTM, CDR2 ANQGSEA. The junction had 11 bases not matched to a gene; V was cut back by 8 bases and J by 7 bases. This CDR3 region has 14 residues. The CDR3 spells CSLMQAGGRNEQFF. CDR3 DNA sequence: TGCAGCCTGATGCAAGCGGGGGGGAGGAATGAGCAGTTCTTC.

This clone appeared a few times. Here the CDR3 DNA reads TGTGCCAGCACCCTCGGGATATCGGATGAAAAACTGTTTTTT. As protein: CASTLGISDEKLFF. This rearrangement joins TRBV28 to TRBJ1-4; D is unclear. The germline CDR1 and CDR2 sequences are MDHEN and SYDVKM. The V end was cut by 7 bases, the J end by 6 bases, with 15 bases between. The CDR3 is 14 amino acids.

This clone was seen a handful of times. Sequence at one end of the junction differs from germline and may be a read error. The sample holds other DNA sequences that translate to the same CDR3. The chain recombines TRBV7-9 with TRBJ1-1; TRBD1 matches 7 bases. The germline gives CDR1 SEHNR, CDR2 FQNEAQ (reference sequence). The CDR3 totals 14 residues. The CDR3 DNA reads as TGTGCCAGCAGTTTAGGACAGGAGAACACTGAAGCTTTCTTT. The encoded protein is CASSLGQENTEAFF.

The CDR3 coding sequence is TGTGCCACCAGCATGGCAGGAGGGATCATTCAGTACTTC. Translated: CATSMAGGIIQYF. The chain joins TRBV15 to TRBJ2-4, with D possibly TRBD2 on 6 matching bases. The CDR3 is 13 residues long. Germline values: CDR1 LNHNV, CDR2 YYDKDF (reference sequence). V lost 4 bases and J lost 9, with 13 bases in between.

In this sample, this clone turned up a few times. The rearrangement uses TRBV2 and TRBJ2-7, with D tentatively TRBD2 (5 bases). Trimming shortened V by 7 bases and J by 1 base, and 11 bases separated the two germline ends. From germline, CDR1 is SNHLY and CDR2 FYNNEI. The CDR3 contains 13 residues. Here the CDR3 DNA reads TGTGCCAGCACTGATGACTATTCCTACGAGCAGTACTTC. Translated: CASTDDYSYEQYF.

This clone has ten or more counts. This sequence joins TRBV29-1 and TRBJ2-7; tentatively, D is TRBD2 (5 bases). The V end was cut by 7 bases, the J end by 7 bases, with 14 bases between. The CDR3 has 11 residues. Germline V gene lookup returns CDR1 SQVTM and CDR2 ANQGSEA. The CDR3 nucleotides are TGCAGCGGGGGATGGGAGCGAGAGCAGTACTTC. Protein sequence: CSGGWEREQYF.

This clone was seen many times. This sequence joins TRBV28 and TRBJ1-2; no definite D call. Germline lookup yields CDR1 MDHEN and CDR2 SYDVKM. The length of the CDR3 is 14 residues. V was cut by 10 bases and J by 7 bases, with 22 bases left in between. The CDR3 coding sequence is TGTGCCACTTTAACCTCAGGCAGGTTCCTTGGCTACACCTTC. Translation: CATLTSGRFLGYTF.

This clone was found many times. CDR3 sequence: CASSQGAYNEQFF. Here the CDR3 DNA reads TGTGCCAGCAGCCAAGGAGCCTACAATGAGCAGTTCTTC. V and J are TRBV14 and TRBJ2-1; D gene uncertain. The V gene's germline CDR1 is SGHDN and CDR2 FVKESK. V gave up 1 base and J gave up 2 bases, with 3 bases separating them. The CDR3 covers 13 residues. The full variable domain, completed using reference TRBV14 and TRBJ2-1, is EAGVTQFPSHSVIEKGQTVTLRCDPISGHDNLYWYRRVMGKEIKFLLHFVKESKQDESGMPNNRFLAERTGGTYSTLKVQPAELEDSGVYFCASSQGAYNEQFFGPGTRLTVL.

Points on this clone: In the same sample, other DNA sequences code for this CDR3. The chain combines TRBV6-5 with TRBJ2-5; 8 bases are a match to TRBD1. After removal of 9 bases from V and 7 bases from J, the junction contained 7 bases not matched to a gene. CDR1 and CDR2 from the germline V gene are MNHEY and SVGAGI. The CDR3 consists of 12 residues. Here the CDR3 reads CASSQTGGTQYF. CDR3 DNA sequence: TGTGCCAGTAGTCAAACAGGGGGGACCCAGTACTTC.

This clone was detected only a few times. The chain uses TRBV27 and TRBJ2-3; D may be TRBD1 (5 bases). V was trimmed by 2 bases and J by 8 bases, leaving 5 bases between them. This CDR3 has 11 residues. The germline V gene has CDR1 MNHEY and CDR2 SMNVEV (reference sequence). CDR3 region: CASSLQGTQYF. CDR3 bases: TGTGCCAGCAGTTTACAGGGTACGCAGTATTTT.

This clone was counted many times. V gene TRBV29-1 combines with J gene TRBJ1-1; no definite D call. Germline values: CDR1 SQVTM, CDR2 ANQGSEA. Trimming took off 6 bases at V and 4 bases at J, with 15 bases between the two ends. This CDR3 is 13 amino acids long. The CDR3: CSVQDGGGTEAFF. CDR3 coding DNA: TGCAGCGTCCAGGACGGAGGTGGCACTGAAGCTTTCTTT.

The J gene is TRBJ1-1, the V gene TRBV6-5; no firm D call. The CDR3 totals 11 residues. V lost 7 bases and J 13 bases, leaving 16 bases between the germline ends. The germline V gene has CDR1 MNHEY and CDR2 SVGAGI. In DNA form, the CDR3 reads TGTGCCAGCACTACCGGGTCGCTGCTTTTCTTT. Its protein is CASTTGSLLFF.

The CDR3 nucleotides read TGTGCCAGCAGCCAAGGGGAGGCGGGGGACAACGAGCAGTACTTC. Translated, it gives CASSQGEAGDNEQYF. This chain joins TRBV4-2 and TRBJ2-7; TRBD2 might be the D (7 bases). Trimming removed 1 base from V and 5 bases from J, with 15 bases in between. The germline V gene has CDR1 LGHNA and CDR2 YNFKEQ. This CDR3 has 15 amino acids.

This clone showed up many times. The gene calls are TRBV6-6 and TRBJ2-1; D uncertain. The CDR3 has 14 residues. The V and J ends lost 0 bases and 3 bases respectively, with 6 bases between them. Germline lookup yields CDR1 MNHNY and CDR2 SVGAGI (reference sequence). CDR3 bases: TGTGCCAGCAGTTACTCAAACTACTACAATGAGCAGTTCTTC. Amino acids: CASSYSNYYNEQFF.

In this sample, this clone turned up a few times. The chain couples TRBV7-2 to TRBJ2-1; 7 nucleotides line up with TRBD1. Germline loops: CDR1 SGHTA, CDR2 FQGNSA. This CDR3 spans 14 amino acids. V lost 4 bases, J lost 9 bases, and 9 bases stayed unmatched. The CDR3 reads CASSSATGQGEQFF. DNA of the CDR3: TGTGCCAGCAGCTCAGCGACAGGGCAGGGTGAGCAGTTCTTC.

The V and J genes are TRBV11-3 and TRBJ2-1, with 11 bases aligning to TRBD2. CDR1 and CDR2 (germline): SGHNT, YENEEA. The CDR3 length is 15 residues. The ends lost 5 bases at V and 4 bases at J; junction bases unmatched: 4. The CDR3 DNA follows: TGTGCCAGCAGCAGGACTAGCGGGCTTTACAATGAGCAGTTCTTC. Translated: CASSRTSGLYNEQFF.

Ten or more counts support this clone. The rearrangement joins TRBV2 to TRBJ2-1, with D possibly TRBD1 on 5 matching bases. Per germline, CDR1 SNHLY and CDR2 FYNNEI. Trimming pared 10 bases from V and 5 bases from J, leaving 15 bases between. The CDR3 covers 13 residues. CDR3 in amino acids: CATATRAHNEQFF. CDR3 nucleotides: TGTGCCACCGCCACCAGGGCACACAATGAGCAGTTCTTC.

In its sample, this clone was seen a few times. The chain employs TRBV19 and TRBJ1-2; D not certain. V shed 5 bases and J shed 0 bases, with 7 bases lying between them. Per the germline V gene, CDR1 is LNHDA and CDR2 is SQIVND (reference sequence). The CDR3 totals 13 residues. The CDR3 sequence is CASSGRANYGYTF. Here the CDR3 DNA reads TGTGCCAGTAGTGGCCGGGCTAACTATGGCTACACCTTC.

This chain's CDR3 is CASRSEGAAYGYTF. The CDR3 nucleotides are TGTGCCAGCAGGTCAGAGGGGGCAGCCTATGGCTACACCTTC. The rearrangement joins TRBV6-6 to TRBJ1-2, with TRBD1 matching 7 bases. The J segment lost 4 bases and the V segment lost 6 bases, leaving 8 bases of the junction unmatched. CDR3 size: 14 residues. Germline CDR1 MNHNY, CDR2 SVGAGI (reference sequence).

This clone occurred many times. J is TRBJ2-3 and V is TRBV10-3; weak D call: TRBD1 (5 bases). Germline V gives CDR1 ENHRY, CDR2 SYGVKD. There are 14 residues in the CDR3. V shed 0 bases and J shed 6 bases, with 10 bases lying between them. The CDR3 reads CAISESIQGDTQYF. Written as DNA, the CDR3 is TGTGCCATCAGTGAGTCGATCCAGGGTGATACGCAGTATTTT.

The sample holds a few counts of this clone. The J gene is TRBJ2-1, the V gene TRBV10-3, with 12 bases aligning to TRBD2. Looked up from germline, CDR1 is ENHRY and CDR2 is SYGVKD. The CDR3 is 17 amino acids. The trim removed 3 bases at V and 7 bases at J, leaving 10 bases unmatched. This chain's CDR3 is CAISESLAGGPGNEQFF. The CDR3 coding sequence is TGTGCCATCAGTGAATCGCTAGCGGGGGGGCCGGGAAATGAGCAGTTCTTC.

The chain recombines TRBV7-2 with TRBJ1-2, with 7 bases fitting TRBD1. This CDR3 is built from 17 residues. Unmatched junction bases numbered 12, after V lost 5 bases and J lost 0 bases. Germline CDR1 SGHTA, CDR2 FQGNSA. CDR3 nucleotides: TGTGCCAGCAGCACCACTTCCGGGACAGATTCTAACTATGGCTACACCTTC. Its protein product is CASSTTSGTDSNYGYTF.